This TCR beta chain was identified during a study of PD-1 blockade in mismatch repair-deficient tumors. About the study: Patients had approximately 11 mismatch repair-deficient cancer types and were previously treated and progressing. Study-wide results and caveats: Rapid post-treatment expansion, then contraction, generally preceding radiologic response, marked tumor-resident clones.

Concerning this clone itself: Its antigen is unknown.

Germline CDR1 and CDR2: SQVTM and ANQGSEA. V was cut by 4 bases and J by 2 bases, with 14 bases left in between. The CDR3 contains 14 residues. Libraries were prepared by immunoSEQ multiplex PCR; TCRdb keeps only in-frame clonotypes and omits some of them. The sample shows some 110,000 clones, about three quarters of them seen only once. Specimen: peripheral blood, collected 60 weeks after starting pembrolizumab. The sequence was collected from an adult with mismatch repair-deficient cancer. V and J are TRBV29-1 and TRBJ1-1, with unresolved D. The CDR3 is CSVVPGVQNTEAFF. CDR3 sequence (DNA): TGCAGCGTTGTCCCAGGAGTCCAAAACACTGAAGCTTTCTTT.